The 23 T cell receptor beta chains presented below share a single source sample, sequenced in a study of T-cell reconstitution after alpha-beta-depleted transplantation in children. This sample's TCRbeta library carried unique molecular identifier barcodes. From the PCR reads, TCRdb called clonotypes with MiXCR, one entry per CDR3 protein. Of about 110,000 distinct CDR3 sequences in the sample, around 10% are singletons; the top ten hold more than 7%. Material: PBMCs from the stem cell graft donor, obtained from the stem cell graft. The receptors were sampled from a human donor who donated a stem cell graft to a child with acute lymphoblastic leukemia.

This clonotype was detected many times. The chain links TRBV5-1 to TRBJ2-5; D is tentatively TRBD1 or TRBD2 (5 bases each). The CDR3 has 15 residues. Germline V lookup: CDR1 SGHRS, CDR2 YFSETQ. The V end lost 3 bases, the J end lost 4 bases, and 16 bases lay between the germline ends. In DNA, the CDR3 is TGCGCCAGCAGCTCGGGACCCAGCCATCGAGAGACCCAGTACTTC. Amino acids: CASSSGPSHRETQYF.

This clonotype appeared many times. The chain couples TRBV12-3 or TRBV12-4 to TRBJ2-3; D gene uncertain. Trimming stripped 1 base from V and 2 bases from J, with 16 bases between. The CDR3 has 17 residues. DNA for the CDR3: TGTGCCAGCAGTTTAGAGGACCACCGGCCCCACACAGATACGCAGTATTTT. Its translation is CASSLEDHRPHTDTQYF.

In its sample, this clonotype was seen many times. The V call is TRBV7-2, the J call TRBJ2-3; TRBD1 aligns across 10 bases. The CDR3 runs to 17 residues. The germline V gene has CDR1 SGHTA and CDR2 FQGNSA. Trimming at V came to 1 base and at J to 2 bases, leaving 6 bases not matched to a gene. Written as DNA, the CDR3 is TGTGCCAGCAGCTTAGGGGGACAGGGGCTCCCCACAGATACGCAGTATTTT. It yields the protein CASSLGGQGLPTDTQYF.

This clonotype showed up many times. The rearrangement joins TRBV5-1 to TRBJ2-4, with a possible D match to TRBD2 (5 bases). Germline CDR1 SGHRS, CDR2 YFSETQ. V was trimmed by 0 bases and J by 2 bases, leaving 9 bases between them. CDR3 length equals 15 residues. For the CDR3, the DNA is TGCGCCAGCAGCTTGGCCCCGGGGTCCAAAAACATTCAGTACTTC. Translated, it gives CASSLAPGSKNIQYF. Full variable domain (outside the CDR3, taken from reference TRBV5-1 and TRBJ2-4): KAGVTQTPRYLIKTRGQQVTLSCSPISGHRSVSWYQQTPGQGLQFLFEYFSETQRNKGNFPGRFSGRQFSNSRSEMNVSTLELGDSALYLCASSLAPGSKNIQYFGAGTRLSVL.

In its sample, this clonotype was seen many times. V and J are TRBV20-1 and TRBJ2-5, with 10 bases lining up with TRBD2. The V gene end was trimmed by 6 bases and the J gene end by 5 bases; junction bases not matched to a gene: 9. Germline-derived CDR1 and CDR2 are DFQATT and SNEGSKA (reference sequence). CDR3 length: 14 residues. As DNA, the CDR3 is TGCAGTGCCCGTTTAGCGGGAGGTCGGGAGACCCAGTACTTC. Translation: CSARLAGGRETQYF.

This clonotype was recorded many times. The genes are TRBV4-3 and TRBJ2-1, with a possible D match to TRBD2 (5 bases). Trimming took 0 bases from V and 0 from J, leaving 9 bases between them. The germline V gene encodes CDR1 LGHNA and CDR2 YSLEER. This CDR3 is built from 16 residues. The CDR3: CASSQEAELSYNEQFF. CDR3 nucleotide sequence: TGCGCCAGCAGCCAAGAAGCGGAGCTCTCCTACAATGAGCAGTTCTTC.

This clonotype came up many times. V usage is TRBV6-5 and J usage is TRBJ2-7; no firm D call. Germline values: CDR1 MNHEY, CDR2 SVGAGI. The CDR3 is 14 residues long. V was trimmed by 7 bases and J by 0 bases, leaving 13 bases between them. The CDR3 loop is CASKSIGPSYEQYF. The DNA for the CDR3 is TGTGCCAGCAAGTCTATTGGGCCCTCCTACGAGCAGTACTTC.

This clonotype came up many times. The DNA for the CDR3 is TGCGCCAGCAGTGGCGGTGAGCAGTTCTTC. Translating gives CASSGGEQFF. The chain is built from TRBV5-1 and TRBJ2-1; D not certain. V was clipped by 5 bases and J by 9 bases, with 6 bases between them. The CDR3 extends over 10 amino acids. The germline V gene has CDR1 SGHRS and CDR2 YFSETQ.

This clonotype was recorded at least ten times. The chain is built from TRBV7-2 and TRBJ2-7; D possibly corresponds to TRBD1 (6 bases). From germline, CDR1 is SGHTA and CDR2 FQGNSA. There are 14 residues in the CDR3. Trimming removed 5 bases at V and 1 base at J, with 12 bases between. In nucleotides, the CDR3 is TGTGCCAGCAGCCCACGACAGGTGTCCTACGAGCAGTACTTC. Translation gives CASSPRQVSYEQYF.

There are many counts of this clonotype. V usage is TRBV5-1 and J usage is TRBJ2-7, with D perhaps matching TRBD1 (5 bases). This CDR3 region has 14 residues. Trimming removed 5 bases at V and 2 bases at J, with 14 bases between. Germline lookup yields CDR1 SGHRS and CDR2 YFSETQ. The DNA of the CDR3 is TGCGCCAGCAGGTCACAGGCAGGAACCTACGAGCAGTACTTC. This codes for CASRSQAGTYEQYF.

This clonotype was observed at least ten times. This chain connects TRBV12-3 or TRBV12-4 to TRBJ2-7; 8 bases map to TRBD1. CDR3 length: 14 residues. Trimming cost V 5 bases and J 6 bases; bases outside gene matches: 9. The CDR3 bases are TGTGCCAGCAGTAAGAACAGGGGGATTGGCGAGCAGTACTTC. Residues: CASSKNRGIGEQYF.

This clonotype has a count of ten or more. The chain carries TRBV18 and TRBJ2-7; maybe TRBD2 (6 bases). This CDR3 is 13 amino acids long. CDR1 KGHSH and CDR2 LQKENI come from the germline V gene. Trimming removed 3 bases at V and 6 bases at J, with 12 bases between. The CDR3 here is CASSPSGSAEQYF. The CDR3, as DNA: TGTGCCAGCTCACCGAGCGGGTCCGCCGAGCAGTACTTC.

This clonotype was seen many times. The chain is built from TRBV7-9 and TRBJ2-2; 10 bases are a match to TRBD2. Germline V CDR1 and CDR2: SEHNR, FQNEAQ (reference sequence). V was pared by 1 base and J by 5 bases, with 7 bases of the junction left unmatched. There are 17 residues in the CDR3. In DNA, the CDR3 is TGTGCCAGCAGCTTAGAAGCGGGAGGGCCGATTACCGGGGAGCTGTTTTTT. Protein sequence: CASSLEAGGPITGELFF.

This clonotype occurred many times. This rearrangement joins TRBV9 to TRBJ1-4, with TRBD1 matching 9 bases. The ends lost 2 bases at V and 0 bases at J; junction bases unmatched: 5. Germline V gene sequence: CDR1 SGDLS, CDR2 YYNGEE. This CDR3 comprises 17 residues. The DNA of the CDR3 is TGTGCCAGCAGCGTGGGGACAGGGATGTCAACTAATGAAAAACTGTTTTTT. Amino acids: CASSVGTGMSTNEKLFF.

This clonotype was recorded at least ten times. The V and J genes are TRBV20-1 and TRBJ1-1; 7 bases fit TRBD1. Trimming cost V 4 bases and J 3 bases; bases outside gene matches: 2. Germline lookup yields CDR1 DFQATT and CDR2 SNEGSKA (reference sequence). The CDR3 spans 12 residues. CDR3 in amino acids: CSAKTGDTEAFF. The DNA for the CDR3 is TGCAGTGCTAAAACAGGGGACACTGAAGCTTTCTTT.

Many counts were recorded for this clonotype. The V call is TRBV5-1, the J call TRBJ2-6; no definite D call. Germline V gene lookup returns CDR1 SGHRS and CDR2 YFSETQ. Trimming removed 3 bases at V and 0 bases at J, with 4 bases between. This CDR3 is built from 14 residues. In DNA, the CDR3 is TGCGCCAGCAGCTCAGACTCTGGGGCCAACGTCCTGACTTTC. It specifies CASSSDSGANVLTF.

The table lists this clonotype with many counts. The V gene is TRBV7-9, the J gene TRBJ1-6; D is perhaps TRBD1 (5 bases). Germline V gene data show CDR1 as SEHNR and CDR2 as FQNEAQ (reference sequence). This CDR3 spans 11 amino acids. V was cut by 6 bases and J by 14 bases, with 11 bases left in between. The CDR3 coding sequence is TGTGCCAGCAGTACCGGGGCGTCCCTCCACTTT. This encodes CASSTGASLHF.

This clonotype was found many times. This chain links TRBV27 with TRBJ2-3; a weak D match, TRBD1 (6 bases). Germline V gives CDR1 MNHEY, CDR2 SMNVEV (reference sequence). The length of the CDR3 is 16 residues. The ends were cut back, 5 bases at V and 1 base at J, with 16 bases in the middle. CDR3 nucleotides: TGTGCCAGCAGTGCCTCCGGGACAATCCGCACAGATACGCAGTATTTT. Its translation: CASSASGTIRTDTQYF.

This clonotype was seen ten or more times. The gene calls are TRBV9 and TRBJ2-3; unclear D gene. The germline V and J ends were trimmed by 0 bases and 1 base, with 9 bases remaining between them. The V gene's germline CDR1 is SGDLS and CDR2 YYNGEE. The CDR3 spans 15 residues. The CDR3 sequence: CASSVAGRGTDTQYF. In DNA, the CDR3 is TGTGCCAGCAGCGTAGCGGGTCGGGGCACAGATACGCAGTATTTT.

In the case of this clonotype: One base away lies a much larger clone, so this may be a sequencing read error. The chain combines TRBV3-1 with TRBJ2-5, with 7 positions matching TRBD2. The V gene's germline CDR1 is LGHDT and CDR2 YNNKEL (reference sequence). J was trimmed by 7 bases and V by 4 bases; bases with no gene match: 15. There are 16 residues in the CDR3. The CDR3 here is CASSPGTIGRVGTQYF. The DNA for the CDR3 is TGTGCCAGCAGCCCCGGGACTATCGGACGGGTCGGGACCCAGTACTTC.

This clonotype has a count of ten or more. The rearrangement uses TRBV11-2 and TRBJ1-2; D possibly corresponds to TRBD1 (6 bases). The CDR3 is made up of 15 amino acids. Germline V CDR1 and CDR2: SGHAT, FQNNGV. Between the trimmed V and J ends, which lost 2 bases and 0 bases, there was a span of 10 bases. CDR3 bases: TGTGCCAGCAGCTTAATCAGGGGCTCTAACTATGGCTACACCTTC. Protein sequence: CASSLIRGSNYGYTF.

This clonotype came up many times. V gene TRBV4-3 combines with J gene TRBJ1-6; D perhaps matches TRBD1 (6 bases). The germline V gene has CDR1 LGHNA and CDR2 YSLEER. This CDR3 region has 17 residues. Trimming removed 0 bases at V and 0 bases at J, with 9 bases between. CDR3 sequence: CASSQDPRGSYNSPLHF. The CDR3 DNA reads TGCGCCAGCAGCCAAGATCCCAGGGGCTCCTATAATTCACCCCTCCACTTT.

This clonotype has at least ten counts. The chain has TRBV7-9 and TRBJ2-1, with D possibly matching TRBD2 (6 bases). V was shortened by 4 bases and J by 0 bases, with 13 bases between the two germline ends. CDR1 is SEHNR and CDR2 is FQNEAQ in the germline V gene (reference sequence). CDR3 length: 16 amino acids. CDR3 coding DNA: TGTGCCAGCAGCTCCCTTAGCGGAAGCTCCTACAATGAGCAGTTCTTC. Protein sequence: CASSSLSGSSYNEQFF.